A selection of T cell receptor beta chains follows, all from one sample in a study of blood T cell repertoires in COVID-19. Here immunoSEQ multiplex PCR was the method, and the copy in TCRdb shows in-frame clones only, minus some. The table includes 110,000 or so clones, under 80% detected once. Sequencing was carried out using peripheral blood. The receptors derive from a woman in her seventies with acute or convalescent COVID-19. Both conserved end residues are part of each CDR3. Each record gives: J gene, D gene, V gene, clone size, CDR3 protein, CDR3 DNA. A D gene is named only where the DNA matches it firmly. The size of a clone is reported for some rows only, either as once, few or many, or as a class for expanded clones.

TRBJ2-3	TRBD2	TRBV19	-	CASNVGGINTQYF	TGTGCCAGTAATGTCGGGGGGATCAATACGCAGTATTTT
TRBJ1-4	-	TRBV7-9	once	CASSQVDSGEKLFF	TGTGCCAGCAGCCAGGTCGATAGTGGTGAAAAACTGTTTTTT
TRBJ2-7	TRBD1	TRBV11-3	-	CASSLDTGDSYEQYF	TGTGCCAGCAGCTTAGATACAGGGGACTCCTACGAGCAGTACTTC
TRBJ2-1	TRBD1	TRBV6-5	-	CASSYGQGHNEQFF	TGTGCCAGCAGTTACGGACAGGGCCACAATGAGCAGTTCTTC
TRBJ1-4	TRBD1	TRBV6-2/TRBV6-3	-	CASSYRKTGQASATNEKLFF	TGTGCCAGCAGTTACAGGAAAACGGGACAGGCCTCGGCAACTAATGAAAAACTGTTTTTT
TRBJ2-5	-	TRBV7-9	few	CASSFSLGGETQYF	TGTGCCAGCAGCTTCTCACTAGGCGGGGAGACCCAGTACTTC
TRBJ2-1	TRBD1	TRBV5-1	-	CASSLRDRVYNEQFF	TGCGCCAGCAGCCTCCGGGACAGGGTTTACAATGAGCAGTTCTTC
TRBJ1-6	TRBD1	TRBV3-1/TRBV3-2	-	CASSQGTGGGNSPLHF	TGTGCCAGCAGCCAAGGGACAGGGGGTGGTAATTCACCCCTCCACTTT
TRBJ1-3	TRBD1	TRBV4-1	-	CASSSRQGGTGNTIYF	TGCGCCAGCAGCTCCCGACAGGGAGGCACTGGAAACACCATATATTTT
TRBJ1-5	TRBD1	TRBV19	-	CASSSQGAGNQPQHF	TGTGCCAGTAGTAGTCAGGGGGCAGGCAATCAGCCCCAGCATTTT
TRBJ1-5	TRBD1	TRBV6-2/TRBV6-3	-	CASSFLTGGNQPQHF	TGTGCCAGCAGTTTCCTGACAGGGGGCAATCAGCCCCAGCATTTT
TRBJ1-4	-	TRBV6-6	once	CASSSGGGEKLFF	TGTGCCAGCAGTTCCGGGGGGGGTGAAAAACTGTTTTTT
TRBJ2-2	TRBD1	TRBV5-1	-	CASNLDRATTGELFF	TGCGCCAGCAATCTGGACAGGGCGACCACCGGGGAGCTGTTTTTT
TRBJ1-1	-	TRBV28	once	CASSRPIQTVTKAFF	TGTGCCAGCAGTCGCCCTATTCAGACAGTAACCAAAGCTTTCTTT
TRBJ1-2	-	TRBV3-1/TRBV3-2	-	CATETGGGYTF	TGTGCCACCGAGACTGGTGGTGGCTACACCTTC
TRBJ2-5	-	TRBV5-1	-	CASSLGPPRGETQYF	TGCGCCAGCAGCTTGGGACCCCCCCGCGGAGAGACCCAGTACTTC
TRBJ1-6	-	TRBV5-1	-	CASSLEAADSPLHF	TGCGCCAGCAGCTTGGAGGCAGCGGATTCACCCCTCCACTTT
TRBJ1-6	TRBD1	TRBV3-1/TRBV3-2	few	CASSTRDSFNSPLRF	TGTGCCAGCAGCACCCGGGACAGCTTCAATTCACCCCTCCGCTTT
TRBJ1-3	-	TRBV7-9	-	CASSYSAPGSGNTIYF	TGTGCCAGCAGCTATTCAGCTCCAGGCTCTGGAAACACCATATATTTT
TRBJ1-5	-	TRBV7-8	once	CASSLVSRDFSNQPQHF	TGTGCCAGCAGCTTAGTGTCGAGGGACTTTAGCAATCAGCCCCAGCATTTT
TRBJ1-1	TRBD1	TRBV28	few	CASSPQGEVTEAFF	TGTGCCAGCAGCCCCCAGGGGGAGGTGACTGAAGCTTTCTTT
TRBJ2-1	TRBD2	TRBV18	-	CASSDSGVGYNEQFF	TGTGCCAGCTCAGATAGCGGGGTAGGATACAATGAGCAGTTCTTC
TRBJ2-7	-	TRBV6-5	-	CATSPGIPYEQYF	TGTGCCACTTCGCCAGGGATCCCCTACGAGCAGTACTTC
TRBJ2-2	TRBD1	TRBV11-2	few	CASSLTGGRNPNTGELFF	TGTGCCAGCAGCTTGACAGGGGGCCGAAACCCGAACACCGGGGAGCTGTTTTTT
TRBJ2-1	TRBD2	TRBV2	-	CASSDGGYNEQFF	TGTGCCAGCAGTGACGGGGGGTACAATGAGCAGTTCTTC
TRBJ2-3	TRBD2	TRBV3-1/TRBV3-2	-	CASSPALAGGTDTQYF	TGTGCCAGCAGCCCCGCCCTAGCGGGGGGGACAGATACGCAGTATTTT
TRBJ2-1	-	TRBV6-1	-	CASSEGLSEQFF	TGTGCCAGCAGCGAAGGCCTGAGCGAGCAGTTCTTC
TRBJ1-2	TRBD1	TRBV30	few	CAQYGGGANYGYTF	TGTGCTCAGTACGGAGGGGGCGCTAACTATGGCTACACCTTC
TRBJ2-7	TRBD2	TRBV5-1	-	CARLRLWGARGGQQYF	TGCGCCCGTTTGCGCCTTTGGGGGGCCCGGGGGGGGCAGCAGTACTTC
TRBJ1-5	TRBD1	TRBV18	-	CASSPGTGVGQPQHF	TGTGCCAGCTCACCAGGCACAGGGGTAGGGCAGCCCCAGCATTTT
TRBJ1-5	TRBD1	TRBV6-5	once	CASRPYRGSNQPQHF	TGTGCCAGCAGGCCTTACAGGGGATCAAATCAGCCCCAGCATTTT
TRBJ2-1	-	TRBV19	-	CASSPLREIRPQFF	TGTGCCAGTAGTCCCCTCAGGGAAATAAGACCCCAGTTCTTC
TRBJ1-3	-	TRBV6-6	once	CASSYTISGAGNTIYF	TGTGCCAGCAGTTACACCATCTCAGGGGCTGGAAACACCATATATTTT
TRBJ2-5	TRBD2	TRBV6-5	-	CASSHREEETQYF	TGTGCCAGCAGCCACCGGGAGGAAGAGACCCAGTACTTC
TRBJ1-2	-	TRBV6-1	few	CASSEAKGAPGYTF	TGTGCCAGCAGTGAAGCGAAGGGAGCGCCTGGCTACACCTTC
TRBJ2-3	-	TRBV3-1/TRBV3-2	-	CASSPTPDTQYF	TGTGCCAGCAGCCCCACACCAGATACGCAGTATTTT
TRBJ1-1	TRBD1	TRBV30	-	CAWTHGTGGRTEAFF	TGTGCCTGGACCCACGGGACAGGGGGAAGGACTGAAGCTTTCTTT
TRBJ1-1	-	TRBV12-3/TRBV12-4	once	CASSLGPQAFF	TGTGCCAGCAGTTTGGGCCCTCAAGCTTTCTTT
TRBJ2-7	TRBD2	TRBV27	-	CASSFMAGGTSYEQYF	TGTGCCAGCAGTTTCATGGCGGGGGGGACCTCCTACGAGCAGTACTTC